These 20 T cell receptor beta chains came from one sample sequenced in a study of beta chain features in type 1 diabetes. The study's findings and limits: A moderate, significant TCRB CDR3 shortening appeared in type 1 diabetes across four CD4+ subsets.

Expressed TCRB transcripts were sequenced because the entire RNA isolate underwent reverse transcription. Profiled with immunoSEQ multiplex PCR; TCRdb holds only in-frame clones, not every one. The sample consists of hundreds of thousands of clones, approximately 12% of them appearing once. Antigens of these TCRs are unknown. The sequenced sample was naive CD4+ T cells from blood. The receptors stem from a woman between 18 and 29 years old with type 1 diabetes.

The J gene is TRBJ2-5, the V gene TRBV18; D not resolved. The CDR3 is 13 residues long. Germline V gene lookup returns CDR1 KGHSH and CDR2 LQKENI. The germline V and J ends were trimmed by 1 base and 2 bases, with 5 bases remaining between them. The CDR3 DNA reads TGTGCCAGCTCACCACAAGAGCAAGAGACCCAGTACTTC. It encodes CASSPQEQETQYF.

CDR3 DNA sequence: TGTGCCAGCAGTGTTGGCTCCACCCCGGGAGGCTACACCTTC. Its protein is CASSVGSTPGGYTF. The rearrangement uses TRBV2 and TRBJ1-2; D ambiguous. Trimming pared 4 bases from V and 8 bases from J, leaving 17 bases between. Per germline, CDR1 SNHLY and CDR2 FYNNEI. This CDR3 region has 14 residues.

This sequence joins TRBV28 and TRBJ2-1, with D tentatively TRBD1 (6 bases). The germline V and J ends were trimmed by 3 bases and 8 bases, with 20 bases remaining between them. Per germline, CDR1 MDHEN and CDR2 SYDVKM. CDR3 size: 16 residues. CDR3 bases: TGTGCCAGCAGTTTCAATACGTGGGGGCAATTCGATGAGCAGTTCTTC. Translated: CASSFNTWGQFDEQFF.

About this clone itself: Its ends do not fully match the called genes, so a read error is possible. The chain combines TRBV7-2 with TRBJ2-7; D call uncertain. In germline, CDR1 is SGHTA, CDR2 FQGNSA. CDR3 length: 12 amino acids. The CDR3 sequence: CASSLASETPHF. CDR3 coding DNA: TGTGCCAGCAGCTTAGCTTCGGAGACGCCCCACTTC.

The chain couples TRBV5-1 to TRBJ1-2, with D unresolved. CDR1 is SGHRS and CDR2 is YFSETQ in the germline V gene. V lost 0 bases and J 4 bases, leaving 7 bases between the germline ends. The CDR3 runs to 13 residues. This chain's CDR3 is CASSLERGYGYTF. The CDR3 coding sequence is TGCGCCAGCAGCTTGGAAAGAGGCTATGGCTACACCTTC.

The chain couples TRBV12-5 to TRBJ2-5; tentative D call: TRBD2 (6 bases). Germline CDR1 and CDR2: LGHNT and FRNRAP. V dropped 1 base and J dropped 3 bases, with 9 bases sitting between them. The CDR3 sequence is 14 residues long. In nucleotides, the CDR3 is TGTGCTAGTGGTTTGGGCGGGGTTGAAGAGACCCAGTACTTC. Translated, it gives CASGLGGVEETQYF.

This clone appeared a few times. The V call is TRBV30, the J call TRBJ1-1; D gene ambiguous. The CDR3 sequence is 15 residues long. With 0 bases removed from V and 0 bases from J, the gap between germline ends came to 11 bases. Germline CDR1 is GTSNPN and CDR2 is SVGIG (reference sequence). Here the CDR3 reads CAWSVGVGMNTEAFF. The CDR3 DNA is TGTGCCTGGAGTGTCGGGGTCGGCATGAACACTGAAGCTTTCTTT.

This clone has more than one count but fewer than ten. The chain uses TRBV2 and TRBJ2-5, with 7 bases fitting TRBD2. The CDR3 has 14 amino acids. Germline CDR1 SNHLY, CDR2 FYNNEI. Germline trimming cut 7 bases from V and 5 bases from J; bases unmatched to any gene: 10. The CDR3 region has the DNA TGTGCCAGCATCACACTGGGGGGGTGGGAGACCCAGTACTTC. This codes for CASITLGGWETQYF.

This clone was picked up a small number of times. The chain links TRBV7-2 to TRBJ1-2, with 8 bases identical to TRBD1. Germline CDR1 is SGHTA and CDR2 is FQGNSA. The V and J ends lost 3 bases and 6 bases, in that order; junction bases with no gene match: 3. This CDR3 has 13 amino acids. In DNA form, the CDR3 reads TGTGCCAGCAGCTTGGACAGGGAGCATGGCTACACCTTC. It is translated as CASSLDREHGYTF.

The table lists this clone with a few counts. V gene TRBV5-1 combines with J gene TRBJ1-2; D unclear. The germline V and J ends were trimmed by 2 bases and 4 bases, with 9 bases remaining between them. The CDR3 runs to 13 residues. From germline, CDR1 is SGHRS and CDR2 YFSETQ. The CDR3: CASSFQQLYGYTF. The CDR3 nucleotides are TGCGCCAGCAGCTTTCAACAGCTCTATGGCTACACCTTC.

The chain links TRBV29-1 to TRBJ2-3; 13 bases align to TRBD2. The V gene end was trimmed by 4 bases and the J gene end by 5 bases; junction bases not matched to a gene: 9. This CDR3 spans 16 amino acids. Per the germline V gene, CDR1 is SQVTM and CDR2 is ANQGSEA. The DNA for the CDR3 is TGCAGCGTTGCCCGACTAGCGGGAGGTCAGAAAGATACGCAGTATTTT. Translation gives CSVARLAGGQKDTQYF.

The chain has TRBV7-2 and TRBJ2-5; tentatively, D is TRBD2 (7 bases). This CDR3 comprises 18 residues. Trimming took off 1 base at V and 1 base at J, with 19 bases between the two ends. Germline assignment: CDR1 SGHTA and CDR2 FQGNSA. CDR3 loop: CASSLVGGRGTLQETQYF. The DNA for the CDR3 is TGTGCCAGCAGCTTAGTGGGGGGGCGGGGGACTCTCCAAGAGACCCAGTACTTC. Full variable domain (rest looked up from reference TRBV7-2 and TRBJ2-5): GAGVSQSPSNKVTEKGKDVELRCDPISGHTALYWYRQSLGQGLEFLIYFQGNSAPDKSGLPSDRFSAERTGGSVSTLTIQRTQQEDSAVYLCASSLVGGRGTLQETQYFGPGTRLLVL.

This clone was detected only a few times. J is TRBJ2-5 and V is TRBV28; D perhaps matches TRBD2 (7 bases). The J call may not be correct, given that the DNA end is closer to TRBJ2-7. The CDR3 is 14 amino acids. The germline V gene encodes CDR1 MDHEN and CDR2 SYDVKM. The CDR3 region has the DNA TGTGCCAGCTCGGGGGGCGGAAGCTCCTACGAGCAGTACTTC. It encodes CASSGGGSSYEQYF.

The rearrangement joins TRBV4-3 to TRBJ2-7; 9 nucleotides align to TRBD1. The V and J ends lost 1 base and 4 bases, in that order; junction bases with no gene match: 5. There are 15 residues in the CDR3. Germline CDR1 and CDR2: LGHNA and YSLEER. The chain's CDR3 is CASSQGYRGPYEQYF. The CDR3 DNA reads as TGCGCCAGCAGCCAAGGGTACAGGGGGCCGTACGAGCAGTACTTC.

This clone has more than one count but fewer than ten. This chain connects TRBV7-6 to TRBJ2-7, with a tentative D call TRBD2 (6 bases). The V gene lost 1 base and the J gene lost 2 bases, with 12 bases spanning the gap. Per the germline V gene, CDR1 is SGHVS and CDR2 is FNYEAQ. The length of the CDR3 is 15 residues. CDR3 sequence: CASSLVRGSTYEQYF. CDR3 nucleotides: TGTGCCAGCAGCTTAGTCCGGGGGTCAACCTACGAGCAGTACTTC.

This clone was counted a few times. The chain has TRBV5-4 and TRBJ2-1, with D possibly being TRBD1 (5 bases). CDR1 is SGHNT, CDR2 YYREEE, per germline (reference sequence). The V end was cut by 3 bases, the J end by 8 bases, with 12 bases between. The CDR3 has 13 residues. CDR3: CASSSKGYDEQFF. The CDR3 bases are TGTGCCAGCAGCTCCAAGGGGTATGATGAGCAGTTCTTC.

The rearrangement uses TRBV7-2 and TRBJ2-7, with D possibly TRBD2 on 6 matching bases. The CDR3 spans 16 residues. V lost 5 bases and J lost 7, with 24 bases in between. Germline V lookup: CDR1 SGHTA, CDR2 FQGNSA. The CDR3 DNA reads as TGTGCCAGCAGCCCCCGCGGGGACGACGGCTTTTATGAGCAGTACTTC. Protein: CASSPRGDDGFYEQYF.

This clone was picked up a small number of times. J is TRBJ1-2 and V is TRBV9, with 7 bases that match TRBD1. The V and J ends lost 2 bases and 6 bases, in that order; junction bases with no gene match: 4. Germline CDR1 SGDLS, CDR2 YYNGEE. The CDR3 is made up of 13 amino acids. CDR3 amino acids: CASSVGTANGYTF. CDR3 DNA sequence: TGTGCCAGCAGCGTCGGGACAGCGAATGGCTACACCTTC.

This clone has a handful of counts. The rearrangement joins TRBV7-2 to TRBJ2-5, with D unclear. CDR1 and CDR2 from the germline V gene are SGHTA and FQGNSA. Trimming stripped 5 bases from V and 7 bases from J, with 8 bases between. This CDR3 spans 11 amino acids. The DNA for the CDR3 is TGTGCCAGCAGCCGCACCGGGACCCAGTACTTC. This translates into CASSRTGTQYF.

This clone has a handful of counts. The chain joins TRBV4-3 to TRBJ2-2; D may be TRBD1 (5 bases). Trimming pared 0 bases from V and 5 bases from J, leaving 10 bases between. Germline V gene sequence: CDR1 LGHNA, CDR2 YSLEER. This CDR3 spans 15 amino acids. This CDR3 reads CASSQESGMTGELFF. The CDR3, as DNA: TGCGCCAGCAGCCAAGAGTCAGGGATGACCGGGGAGCTGTTTTTT.